Sequencing of this T cell receptor beta chain was carried out in a study of early T cells in non-severe SARS-CoV-2 infection. Each CDR3 protein is one row after TCRdb ran MiXCR on the 5' RACE reads. In the table there are tens of thousands of distinct CDR3 sequences, 13% of which are singletons. This CDR3 spans 12 amino acids. Germline V gives CDR1 DFQATT, CDR2 SNEGSKA (reference sequence). The ends lost 5 bases at V and 2 bases at J; junction bases unmatched: 3. This clonotype was recorded at least ten times. Its target is not known. General study findings and limits: The study's VDJdb matching favored anti-spike CD8 responses and missed private and CD4 specificities.

The TCR originated in an adult who was a healthcare worker with PCR-confirmed SARS-CoV-2 infection or an uninfected control (not recorded which). What was sequenced was whole blood. The rearrangement links TRBV20-1 to TRBJ2-7; 7 nucleotides agree with TRBD2. CDR3 nucleotide sequence: TGCAGTGCTCGCGGGGGTACCTACGAGCAGTACTTC. Protein: CSARGGTYEQYF.